This TCR beta chain was found in a study of shared clonotypes between healthy human individuals. Overall study findings and caveats: Represented genetic and exposure-history diversity was restricted by having few donors.

Deletions cut 0 bases from V and 8 bases from J, with 11 bases between. There are 14 residues in the CDR3. The germline V gene encodes CDR1 MGHDK and CDR2 SYGVNS. Using immunoSEQ multiplex PCR, the repertoire was profiled, and TCRdb retains in-frame clones only, with some absent. The repertoire consists of around 500,000 clones, with around 79% occurring once and the leading ten covering about 12%. On this clone itself: Antigen specificity is unknown.

This receptor was taken from a woman aged 40 to 50 in good health. Some clones in this sample may be carry-over from other donors' samples. This chain connects TRBV25-1 to TRBJ2-1; TRBD1 or TRBD2 may be the D gene (6 bases each). Sequences were obtained from PBMCs. The CDR3 loop reads CASSEYKRGDEQFF. The CDR3 nucleotides are TGTGCCAGCAGTGAATATAAAAGGGGGGATGAGCAGTTCTTC.